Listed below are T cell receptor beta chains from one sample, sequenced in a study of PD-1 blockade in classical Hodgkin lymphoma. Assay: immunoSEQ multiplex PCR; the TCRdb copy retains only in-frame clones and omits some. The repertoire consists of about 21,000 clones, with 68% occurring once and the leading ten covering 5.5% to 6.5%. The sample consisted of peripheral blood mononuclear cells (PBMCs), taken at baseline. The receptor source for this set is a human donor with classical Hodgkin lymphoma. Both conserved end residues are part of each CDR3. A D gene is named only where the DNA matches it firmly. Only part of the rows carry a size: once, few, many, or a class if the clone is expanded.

CDR3 protein: CSVRRPLISSTDTQYF
CDR3 DNA: TGCAGCGTTCGCCGGCCACTAATATCTAGCACAGATACGCAGTATTTT
D gene: -
J gene: TRBJ2-3
V gene: TRBV29-1
clone size: once

CDR3 protein: CASSQTNTGELFF
CDR3 DNA: TGTGCCAGCAGCCAAACGAACACCGGGGAGCTGTTTTTT
D gene: -
J gene: TRBJ2-2
V gene: TRBV7-7
clone size: -

CDR3 protein: CASSPETLKGTQYF
CDR3 DNA: TGTGCCAGCAGCCCCGAGACGTTAAAGGGGACCCAGTACTTC
D gene: -
J gene: TRBJ2-5
V gene: TRBV7-9
clone size: -

CDR3 protein: CASSGGVAQYF
CDR3 DNA: TGTGCCAGCAGCGGGGGGGTTGCGCAGTATTTT
D gene: TRBD2
J gene: TRBJ2-3
V gene: TRBV7-6
clone size: once

CDR3 protein: CAISRGGNYGYTF
CDR3 DNA: TGTGCCATCTCCCGAGGGGGCAACTATGGCTACACCTTC
D gene: TRBD1
J gene: TRBJ1-2
V gene: TRBV10-3
clone size: -

CDR3 protein: CAIKSSGTNTQYF
CDR3 DNA: TGTGCCATCAAATCGTCAGGCACAAATACGCAGTATTTT
D gene: -
J gene: TRBJ2-3
V gene: TRBV10-3
clone size: -

CDR3 protein: CVGGTDNEKLFF
CDR3 DNA: TGTGTGGGCGGGACAGATAATGAAAAACTGTTTTTT
D gene: TRBD1
J gene: TRBJ1-4
V gene: TRBV30
clone size: -

CDR3 protein: CSVVRQGSTDTQYF
CDR3 DNA: TGCAGCGTTGTAAGGCAGGGGTCCACAGATACGCAGTATTTT
D gene: -
J gene: TRBJ2-3
V gene: TRBV29-1
clone size: -

CDR3 protein: CASERYSGGTYEQYF
CDR3 DNA: TGTGCCAGTGAACGCTATTCCGGGGGGACCTACGAGCAGTACTTC
D gene: TRBD2
J gene: TRBJ2-7
V gene: TRBV6-6
clone size: -

CDR3 protein: CASSSTSLVNEQFF
CDR3 DNA: TGCGCCAGCAGCTCCACTAGTTTAGTCAATGAGCAGTTCTTC
D gene: -
J gene: TRBJ2-1
V gene: TRBV5-1
clone size: -

CDR3 protein: CASTTGSYGYTF
CDR3 DNA: TGTGCCAGCACGACGGGGAGTTATGGCTACACCTTC
D gene: -
J gene: TRBJ1-2
V gene: TRBV6-5
clone size: few

CDR3 protein: CASRTHAVMNTEAFF
CDR3 DNA: TGTGCCAGCAGAACCCATGCCGTCATGAACACTGAAGCTTTCTTT
D gene: -
J gene: TRBJ1-1
V gene: TRBV28
clone size: few

CDR3 protein: CASSEDVSWGGNQPQHF
CDR3 DNA: TGTGCCAGCAGTGAAGATGTATCTTGGGGGGGCAATCAGCCCCAGCATTTT
D gene: -
J gene: TRBJ1-5
V gene: TRBV6-1
clone size: once

CDR3 protein: CASSISPSEKLFF
CDR3 DNA: TGTGCCAGTAGTATTAGCCCTTCCGAAAAACTGTTTTTT
D gene: -
J gene: TRBJ1-4
V gene: TRBV19
clone size: -

CDR3 protein: CASRPGTGTSSNQPQHF
CDR3 DNA: TGTGCCAGCAGGCCCGGGACAGGGACAAGTAGCAATCAGCCCCAGCATTTT
D gene: TRBD1
J gene: TRBJ1-5
V gene: TRBV27
clone size: -

CDR3 protein: CASSDGENQPQHF
CDR3 DNA: TGTGCCAGTAGTGACGGTGAGAATCAGCCCCAGCATTTT
D gene: -
J gene: TRBJ1-5
V gene: TRBV19
clone size: -

CDR3 protein: CASSTTRQKLNYGYTF
CDR3 DNA: TGTGCCAGCAGCACTACACGGCAGAAGCTTAACTATGGCTACACCTTC
D gene: -
J gene: TRBJ1-2
V gene: TRBV11-3
clone size: -

CDR3 protein: CASSTNTEAFF
CDR3 DNA: TGTGCCAGCAGTACAAACACTGAAGCTTTCTTT
D gene: -
J gene: TRBJ1-1
V gene: TRBV5-4
clone size: -

CDR3 protein: CASSPGTGHYGYTF
CDR3 DNA: TGTGCCAGCAGCCCAGGGACAGGGCACTATGGCTACACCTTC
D gene: TRBD1
J gene: TRBJ1-2
V gene: TRBV7-2
clone size: -

CDR3 protein: CASSSDRGYNEQFF
CDR3 DNA: TGTGCCAGCTCATCGGACAGGGGATACAATGAGCAGTTCTTC
D gene: TRBD1
J gene: TRBJ2-1
V gene: TRBV18
clone size: -

CDR3 protein: CASIQDRPSPLHF
CDR3 DNA: TGTGCCAGCATACAGGACAGGCCTTCACCCCTCCACTTT
D gene: TRBD1
J gene: TRBJ1-6
V gene: TRBV6-1
clone size: -

CDR3 protein: CASTFGPYWDSGGGYTF
CDR3 DNA: TGCGCCAGCACCTTTGGGCCATACTGGGACTCGGGGGGTGGCTACACCTTC
D gene: -
J gene: TRBJ1-2
V gene: TRBV5-1
clone size: -

CDR3 protein: CASSLGLAKAGELFF
CDR3 DNA: TGCGCCAGCAGCCTGGGACTAGCGAAGGCCGGGGAGCTGTTTTTT
D gene: TRBD2
J gene: TRBJ2-2
V gene: TRBV5-1
clone size: -